These 13 T cell receptor delta chains were sequenced from one sample in a study of gamma-delta T cells after stem cell transplantation. TCRdb reran clone calling via CATT on the RT-PCR reads. This sample yields about 1,400 delta-chain clones, of which 5.5% to 6% are seen a single time; 47% belongs to the top ten. The specimen sequenced was gamma-delta T cells. These TCRs come from a human donor. It is not recorded whose cells these are; they may come from a transplant donor.

The V call is TRDV2, the J call TRDJ1; 13 bases line up with TRDD3. CDR1 GEAIGNYY and CDR2 EKD come from the germline V gene. The V gene end was trimmed by 3 bases and the J gene end by 3 bases; junction bases not matched to a gene: 9. The CDR3 consists of 17 residues. The DNA for the CDR3 is TGTGCCTGTGACGCGTTACTGGGGGATACGCGGGCCGATAAACTCATCTTT. Translated: CACDALLGDTRADKLIF.

By share, this clone counts as medium-sized. A much larger clone sits a single nucleotide away, making a read error possible. The chain links TRDV2 to TRDJ1; 9 positions match TRDD3. Germline trimming cut 0 bases from V and 0 bases from J; bases unmatched to any gene: 22. Germline V gene sequence: CDR1 GEAIGNYY, CDR2 EKD. This CDR3 spans 22 amino acids. This CDR3 is CACDTVSANTGGLHPYTDKLIF. The CDR3, as DNA: TGTGCCTGTGACACCGTAAGTGCAAACACTGGGGGACTCCACCCGTACACCGATAAACTCATCTTT.

This clone was seen more than once but under ten times. With a far larger clone one base away, a read error is the likely cause. Additional DNA sequences in this sample encode the identical CDR3. For the CDR3, the DNA is TGTGCCTGTGACACCCTACTGGGGGATACCCCGGAGGTCTCCTGGGACACCCGGCAGATGTTTTTC. Amino acids: CACDTLLGDTPEVSWDTRQMFF. The chain is built from TRDV2 and TRDJ3; 12 bases are a match to TRDD3. CDR1 and CDR2 from the germline V gene are GEAIGNYY and EKD. This CDR3 is built from 22 residues.

J is TRDJ1 and V is TRDV2; 10 bases match TRDD3. V gave up 0 bases and J gave up 9 bases; unmatched junction bases: 15. CDR3 length equals 17 residues. CDR1 and CDR2 from the germline V gene are GEAIGNYY and EKD. The CDR3 coding sequence is TGTGCCTGTGACACCCTCGGGGCACTGGGGGATGAGGGTGAACTCATCTTT. This encodes CACDTLGALGDEGELIF.

This clone is medium-sized. At one boundary the junction diverges from the germline segment, which might be a read error. The rearrangement uses TRDV2 and TRDJ1; 8 nucleotides agree with TRDD3. CDR1 and CDR2 from the germline V gene are GEAIGNYY and EKD. The CDR3 runs to 20 residues. The CDR3 DNA reads as TGTGCCTGTGACACCGTACCTCCTACTGTGGGATACGGTGGGCTCGATACACTCATCTTT. It codes for CACDTVPPTVGYGGLDTLIF.

The CDR3 bases are TGTGCCTGTGACCCTCTCTTGACGGGGGATACGCGGGCCGATAAACTCATCTTT. It is translated as CACDPLLTGDTRADKLIF. J is TRDJ1 and V is TRDV2; 10 positions agree with TRDD3. The CDR3 loop spans 18 amino acids. V dropped 3 bases and J dropped 3; count of bases not matched to a gene: 15. The germline CDR1 and CDR2 sequences are GEAIGNYY and EKD.

This clone turned up a few times. TCRdb's entry gives the protein of a much larger clone, which mismatches this DNA's translation at residue 3, likely from a read error; the protein reported here is translated from the DNA. The chain recombines TRDV2 with TRDJ3, with D perhaps matching TRDD3 (5 bases). Germline CDR1 reads GEAIGNYY; CDR2 reads EKD. This CDR3 spans 20 amino acids. The CDR3 reads CASDTVKGGVSSWDTRQMFF. In DNA, the CDR3 is TGTGCCAGTGACACGGTCAAGGGGGGTGTAAGCTCCTGGGACACCCGACAGATGTTTTTC.

This clone was seen a single time. The chain links TRDV2 to TRDJ3; TRDD3 agrees at 8 bases. V lost 1 base, J lost 0 bases, and 10 bases stayed unmatched. CDR1 is GEAIGNYY, CDR2 EKD, per germline. The CDR3 is 20 residues long. The CDR3 nucleotides are TGTGCCTGTGACACGGTTGGGGGATCGTCGAGCTCCTGGGACACCCGACAGATGTTTTTC. Encoded protein: CACDTVGGSSSSWDTRQMFF.

As for this clone: This probably arose from a read error, given a far larger clone one base away. Other nucleotide sequences in the sample specify the same CDR3. The gene calls are TRDV2 and TRDJ1; possible D gene TRDD3, 6 bases. The CDR3 is made up of 14 amino acids. Germline lookup yields CDR1 GEAIGNYY and CDR2 EKD. The CDR3 region has the DNA TGTGCCTGTGACACCGTGGGGGGCACCGATAAGCTCATCTTT. It codes for CACDTVGGTDKLIF.

On this clone itself: The protein in TCRdb stems from a much larger clone and differs at residue 13 from this DNA's translation, likely a read error; here the protein is translated from the DNA. The chain employs TRAV29/DV5 and TRDJ1; D gene uncertain. The CDR3 loop spans 15 amino acids. Germline lookup yields CDR1 NSMFDY and CDR2 ISSIKDK. In DNA, the CDR3 is TGTGCAGCAAGCTTATCACTCGGGGCCCGCGATAAACCCATCTTT. This encodes CAASLSLGARDKPIF.

A note on this clone: A far larger clone is one nucleotide away, so this likely arose from a read error. Other DNA sequences within the sample encode an identical CDR3. The V call is TRDV2, the J call TRDJ1; TRDD3 matches 8 bases. Germline CDR1 reads GEAIGNYY; CDR2 reads EKD. V dropped 3 bases and J dropped 0; count of bases not matched to a gene: 8. The CDR3 has 16 amino acids. The CDR3 DNA follows: TGTGCCTGTGACCCGCTGGGGGACTCGTACACCGATAAACTCATCTTT. It specifies CACDPLGDSYTDKLIF.

This clone occurred a few times. TCRdb's listed protein matches a much larger clone and diverges from this DNA's translation at residue 4, likely through a read error; the protein shown comes from the DNA. The V gene is TRDV2, the J gene TRDJ1; 7 bases are a match to TRDD3. Germline-derived CDR1 and CDR2 are GEAIGNYY and EKD. V lost 5 bases, J lost 0 bases, and 23 bases stayed unmatched. The CDR3 length is 20 residues. In DNA form, the CDR3 reads TGTGCCTGTGGCCCACTCTCTGGCGGGATACAGGGCGTCAACACCGATAAACTCATCTTT. Protein: CACGPLSGGIQGVNTDKLIF.

As regards this clone: This DNA's translation differs at residue 3 from TCRdb's protein, which comes from a much larger clone; a read error is likely, and the protein shown is translated from the DNA. The V gene is TRDV2, the J gene TRDJ3; TRDD3 aligns across 7 bases. The CDR3 sequence is 18 residues long. Germline assignment: CDR1 GEAIGNYY and CDR2 EKD. In DNA, the CDR3 is TGTGCCCGTGACACCTGGGGGGACCGCTCCTGGGACACCCGACAGATGTTTTTC. Translated: CARDTWGDRSWDTRQMFF.